This is a list of T cell receptor beta chains from one sample in a study of cytomegalovirus exposure and HLA in healthy donors. Measured with immunoSEQ multiplex PCR; TCRdb has only the in-frame clones, and not every one. The data show roughly 150,000 clones, 80% to 90% seen once. The sample taken for sequencing was PBMCs. These receptors were collected from a woman between 18 and 29 years old in good health and CMV-seronegative. Both conserved end residues are part of each CDR3. The D gene is left open where the match is weak. A clone size is listed for some rows: how often the clone was seen (once, few, many), or a class if it is expanded.

DNA: TGTGCCAGCAGTTATGCGATGGGGGCGGCTGAAGCTTTCTTT
CDR3: CASSYAMGAAEAFF
J: TRBJ1-1
size: NA
V: TRBV6-5
D: NA

DNA: TGCGCCAGCAGCCAAGAAGGGGGCCGGGCCGGGGAGCTGTTTTTT
CDR3: CASSQEGGRAGELFF
J: TRBJ2-2
size: NA
V: TRBV4-1
D: TRBD1

DNA: TGTGCCAGCAGCCTACTAACAGGGTATGGCTACACCTTC
CDR3: CASSLLTGYGYTF
J: TRBJ1-2
size: NA
V: TRBV7-9
D: NA

DNA: TGTGCCAGCAGTTTAGGAGTGGGGGCAGGACCCCATGGCTACACCTTC
CDR3: CASSLGVGAGPHGYTF
J: TRBJ1-2
size: NA
V: TRBV28
D: NA

DNA: TGTGCCAGTAGTGTGACAGGGGGCAGGTACGAGCAGTACTTC
CDR3: CASSVTGGRYEQYF
J: TRBJ2-7
size: NA
V: TRBV19
D: TRBD1

DNA: TGTGCCAGTAGTATCAGGGGGAGGAATTCACCCCTCCACTTT
CDR3: CASSIRGRNSPLHF
J: TRBJ1-6
size: few
V: TRBV19
D: TRBD1

DNA: TGTGCCAGCAGCGCAGCGGGGGGGCGAAATGAGCAGTTCTTC
CDR3: CASSAAGGRNEQFF
J: TRBJ2-1
size: NA
V: TRBV9
D: TRBD2

DNA: TGTGCCAGCAGTCTAATCGGGGGAGGCACAGATACGCAGTATTTT
CDR3: CASSLIGGGTDTQYF
J: TRBJ2-3
size: NA
V: TRBV6-1
D: NA

DNA: TGTGCCAGCTCATCGGGACTAGCGCACAACACCGGGGAGCTGTTTTTT
CDR3: CASSSGLAHNTGELFF
J: TRBJ2-2
size: few
V: TRBV18
D: TRBD2

DNA: TGCGCCAGCAGCCAAGAATCCACCGGGTCCTACGAGCAGTACTTC
CDR3: CASSQESTGSYEQYF
J: TRBJ2-7
size: NA
V: TRBV4-1
D: NA

DNA: TGTGCCAGCAGCTTCGACAGGCATGCCTACGAGCAGTACTTC
CDR3: CASSFDRHAYEQYF
J: TRBJ2-7
size: NA
V: TRBV11-1
D: NA

DNA: TGTGCCAGCAGCTTACACGGGGGACAGGCGGTAACCCAGTACTTC
CDR3: CASSLHGGQAVTQYF
J: TRBJ2-5
size: few
V: TRBV7-3
D: TRBD1

DNA: TGCAGCCTCGGGTTGTTGGCGGGGGGTTTCACAGATACGCAGTATTTT
CDR3: CSLGLLAGGFTDTQYF
J: TRBJ2-3
size: once
V: TRBV29-1
D: TRBD2

DNA: TGTGCCAGCAGTACAGGGTGGGGATACGAGCAGTACTTC
CDR3: CASSTGWGYEQYF
J: TRBJ2-7
size: NA
V: TRBV27
D: NA

DNA: TGCAGCGTTACAGACTATGGCTACACCTTC
CDR3: CSVTDYGYTF
J: TRBJ1-2
size: NA
V: TRBV29-1
D: NA

DNA: TGTGCCAGCAGACTCGGACAAAGCTACGAGCAGTACTTC
CDR3: CASRLGQSYEQYF
J: TRBJ2-7
size: NA
V: TRBV28
D: NA

DNA: TGTGCCAGCAGCGAGAGGAGGTATAATTCACCCCTCCACTTT
CDR3: CASSERRYNSPLHF
J: TRBJ1-6
size: NA
V: TRBV2
D: NA

DNA: TGCGCCAGCAGCTTGGTAGTCGACAGGGGTAATCAGCCCCAGCATTTT
CDR3: CASSLVVDRGNQPQHF
J: TRBJ1-5
size: NA
V: TRBV5-1
D: TRBD1

DNA: TGTGCCAGTAGTATTACTTTTCCGGAATTTGGTGAACAGTTTTTCGCCGGGGAGCTGTTTTTT
CDR3: CASSITFPEFGEQFFAGELFF
J: TRBJ2-2
size: NA
V: TRBV19
D: NA

DNA: TGTGCCAGCCTAGGGGAACGGGAGCAGTTCTTC
CDR3: CASLGEREQFF
J: TRBJ2-1
size: few
V: TRBV2
D: NA

DNA: TGTGCCAGCAGTCCAGATTGGACTAGCTTCGACTTC
CDR3: CASSPDWTSFDF
J: TRBJ2-7
size: NA
V: TRBV28
D: TRBD2

DNA: TGTGCCAGCATGAGAGTCCTGAACACTGAAGCTTTCTTT
CDR3: CASMRVLNTEAFF
J: TRBJ1-1
size: NA
V: TRBV2
D: NA

DNA: TGCAGCTTACGGGACATCTACGGCTACACCTTC
CDR3: CSLRDIYGYTF
J: TRBJ1-2
size: few
V: TRBV29-1
D: NA

DNA: TGTGCCAGCAGCTTGTTAGGGGCAGGGTGGGTTGCCGGGGAGCTGTTTTTT
CDR3: CASSLLGAGWVAGELFF
J: TRBJ2-2
size: NA
V: TRBV11-2
D: NA

DNA: TGTGCCAGTGCCCCAGGACAGGGGATGAGGTGGAACACTGAAGCTTTCTTT
CDR3: CASAPGQGMRWNTEAFF
J: TRBJ1-1
size: NA
V: TRBV19
D: TRBD1

DNA: TGTGCCAGTAGTATTTTCGGTCGCAGGAGCACAGATACGCAGTATTTT
CDR3: CASSIFGRRSTDTQYF
J: TRBJ2-3
size: NA
V: TRBV19
D: NA

DNA: TGCGCCAGCAGTGAGCAGCTAGGTAAACAGGGGGCGAAGATTTCACCCCTCCACTTT
CDR3: CASSEQLGKQGAKISPLHF
J: TRBJ1-6
size: NA
V: TRBV10-1
D: TRBD1

DNA: TGTGCCAGCAGCCTAGCGGGGGGTAACACAGATACGCAGTATTTT
CDR3: CASSLAGGNTDTQYF
J: TRBJ2-3
size: NA
V: TRBV28
D: TRBD2

DNA: TGTGCCAGTGATCGGGGCCAAGAGACCCAGTACTTC
CDR3: CASDRGQETQYF
J: TRBJ2-5
size: NA
V: TRBV6-1
D: NA

DNA: TGTGCCAGCAGTTTAGACTCACACCCCTACAATGAGCAGTTCTTC
CDR3: CASSLDSHPYNEQFF
J: TRBJ2-1
size: NA
V: TRBV27
D: NA

DNA: TGTGCCAGCAGCCTAGCGGGATACGGCTACACCTTC
CDR3: CASSLAGYGYTF
J: TRBJ1-2
size: NA
V: TRBV2
D: NA

DNA: TGTGCCAGCAGCTTGGGGCCCCCGGGACAGGGATACGAGCAGTACTTC
CDR3: CASSLGPPGQGYEQYF
J: TRBJ2-7
size: once
V: TRBV5-8
D: TRBD1

DNA: TGTGCCAGCAGCCCACGTGGGGCCAACCTCTACGAGCAGTACTTC
CDR3: CASSPRGANLYEQYF
J: TRBJ2-7
size: NA
V: TRBV9
D: NA

DNA: TGTGCCAGCAGCCAAATGGAGACCCAGTACTTC
CDR3: CASSQMETQYF
J: TRBJ2-5
size: NA
V: TRBV7-2
D: NA

DNA: TGTGCCAGCGCGGGACCCTGGGGTCCGGGGTTCGGGAGGGGCTACACCTTC
CDR3: CASAGPWGPGFGRGYTF
J: TRBJ1-2
size: few
V: TRBV9
D: NA

DNA: TGTGCCAGCAGTTACTCCCGGCTAGTAGGCCACGAGCAGTACTTC
CDR3: CASSYSRLVGHEQYF
J: TRBJ2-7
size: NA
V: TRBV6-5
D: NA

DNA: TGTGCCAGCAGCGCTATCAGCGGGGGGGCCTACAATGAGCAGTTCTTC
CDR3: CASSAISGGAYNEQFF
J: TRBJ2-1
size: NA
V: TRBV11-2
D: TRBD2

DNA: TGTGCCAGCAGTACCTTGGTCGGAGGGCGGGAGTTGTACGAGCAGTACTTC
CDR3: CASSTLVGGRELYEQYF
J: TRBJ2-7
size: NA
V: TRBV28
D: TRBD2

DNA: TGTGCCAGTAGCACAGAAATCAATCAACCCCAGCATTTT
CDR3: CASSTEINQPQHF
J: TRBJ1-5
size: NA
V: TRBV19
D: NA

DNA: TGTGCCAGCAGCCGGGACAGGGCGAACTATGGCTACACCTTC
CDR3: CASSRDRANYGYTF
J: TRBJ1-2
size: NA
V: TRBV6-1
D: TRBD1

DNA: TGTGCCAGCAGCTGGACAGGGGCGGGCACAGATACGCAGTATTTT
CDR3: CASSWTGAGTDTQYF
J: TRBJ2-3
size: NA
V: TRBV5-5
D: TRBD1

DNA: TGTGCCAGCAGCTTAGCCCCAGGGGGAGGAAACACCATATATTTT
CDR3: CASSLAPGGGNTIYF
J: TRBJ1-3
size: NA
V: TRBV11-2
D: TRBD1

DNA: TGTGCCAGCAGCTTAATAACGGCTACGGGTGGCTACACCTTC
CDR3: CASSLITATGGYTF
J: TRBJ1-2
size: NA
V: TRBV5-6
D: NA

DNA: TGTGCCATCAGTGATCAGGGTCGATCCATGAACACTGAAGCTTTCTTT
CDR3: CAISDQGRSMNTEAFF
J: TRBJ1-1
size: NA
V: TRBV10-3
D: NA

DNA: TGTGCCAGCAGCCCAAACCCAGGGTTCTTC
CDR3: CASSPNPGFF
J: TRBJ2-1
size: NA
V: TRBV9
D: NA

DNA: TGTGCCAGCAGTGAAGTTTCGTATCAGCCCCAGCATTTT
CDR3: CASSEVSYQPQHF
J: TRBJ1-5
size: NA
V: TRBV6-1
D: NA

DNA: TGTGCCAGCAGCTCACCTAGCGGGGGGGCTCTAAATGAGCAGTTCTTC
CDR3: CASSSPSGGALNEQFF
J: TRBJ2-1
size: NA
V: TRBV9
D: TRBD2

DNA: TGTGCCAGCAGCCCAGGGGGACAGGGTTATAATTCACCCCTCCACTTT
CDR3: CASSPGGQGYNSPLHF
J: TRBJ1-6
size: NA
V: TRBV11-2
D: TRBD1

DNA: TGTGCCAGCAGCTTATTCTGGGCAGGGAGGAACACGGAGACCCAGTACTTC
CDR3: CASSLFWAGRNTETQYF
J: TRBJ2-5
size: NA
V: TRBV7-8
D: NA

DNA: TGTGCCAGCAGTTACGCGGCCGGGACTAAGTACGAGCAGTACTTC
CDR3: CASSYAAGTKYEQYF
J: TRBJ2-7
size: NA
V: TRBV6-6
D: TRBD2

DNA: TGTGCCAGCAGCCAAGATGACCCGAGGCAGGGAAACACCATATATTTT
CDR3: CASSQDDPRQGNTIYF
J: TRBJ1-3
size: NA
V: TRBV4-2
D: NA

DNA: TGTGCCAGTAGTCCCCAGGACAGGTCGGGATATGGCTACACCTTC
CDR3: CASSPQDRSGYGYTF
J: TRBJ1-2
size: NA
V: TRBV19
D: TRBD1

DNA: TGCGCCAGCAGCCAAGATCATTCAGGACAGGGGTACAATGAGCAGTTCTTC
CDR3: CASSQDHSGQGYNEQFF
J: TRBJ2-1
size: NA
V: TRBV4-1
D: TRBD1

DNA: TGTGCCAGCAGACCACAGGGTTCGAACACTGAAGCTTTCTTT
CDR3: CASRPQGSNTEAFF
J: TRBJ1-1
size: NA
V: TRBV6-6
D: NA

DNA: TGTGCCAGCAGTTTCTTGGCGGCGAGTCGACTGAACACTGAAGCTTTCTTT
CDR3: CASSFLAASRLNTEAFF
J: TRBJ1-1
size: NA
V: TRBV28
D: NA

DNA: TGTGCCAGTAGTACCGGACAGGGAAACACTGAAGCTTTCTTT
CDR3: CASSTGQGNTEAFF
J: TRBJ1-1
size: NA
V: TRBV19
D: TRBD1

DNA: TGTGCCAGCAGCCCCCAGTCTAGCGGGAGTTACGAGCAGTACTTC
CDR3: CASSPQSSGSYEQYF
J: TRBJ2-7
size: NA
V: TRBV27
D: TRBD2